This passage covers 14 T cell receptor beta chains from one sample sequenced in a study of read filtering for tumor transcriptome and immune sequencing. From roughly 390 ng of RNA, a library with molecular barcoded alpha/delta and beta/gamma adaptors was made. TCRdb passed the reads through MiXCR, listing each CDR3 protein once. The data show approximately 60,000 distinct CDR3 sequences, roughly 19% seen once. The sequencing input was a population of CD138-negative cells sorted from bone marrow. The receptors derive from a donor aged 40 or over with multiple myeloma.

Ten or more counts support this clonotype. This chain connects TRBV5-1 to TRBJ2-1, with a tentative D call TRBD2 (6 bases). This CDR3 has 14 amino acids. V lost 0 bases and J 8 bases, leaving 12 bases between the germline ends. CDR1 is SGHRS, CDR2 YFSETQ, per germline. The CDR3 is CASSLGGGVDEQFF. Here the CDR3 DNA reads TGCGCCAGCAGCTTGGGCGGAGGGGTAGATGAGCAGTTCTTC.

There are many counts of this clonotype. The chain uses TRBV11-2 and TRBJ1-1; tentative D call: TRBD1 (5 bases). The CDR3 contains 16 residues. The germline V and J ends were trimmed by 5 bases and 3 bases, with 19 bases remaining between them. CDR1 is SGHAT and CDR2 is FQNNGV in the germline V gene. The CDR3 sequence is CASSRTGGDGYTEAFF. CDR3 DNA sequence: TGTGCCAGCAGCCGCACCGGGGGAGACGGATACACTGAAGCTTTCTTT. Based on the CDR3 plus reference TRBV11-2 and TRBJ1-1, the full variable domain is EAGVAQSPRYKIIEKRQSVAFWCNPISGHATLYWYQQILGQGPKLLIQFQNNGVVDDSQLPKDRFSAERLKGVDSTLKIQPAKLEDSAVYLCASSRTGGDGYTEAFFGQGTRLTVV.

This clonotype was seen at least ten times. The rearrangement uses TRBV19 and TRBJ2-2, with a weak D call TRBD1 (5 bases). The CDR3 has 14 residues. The ends were cut back, 3 bases at V and 4 bases at J, with 9 bases in the middle. Per the germline V gene, CDR1 is LNHDA and CDR2 is SQIVND (reference sequence). The CDR3 DNA sequence: TGTGCCAGTAGTATGGGGCCGAGCACCGGGGAGCTGTTTTTT. This codes for CASSMGPSTGELFF. Using reference TRBV19 and TRBJ2-2 for the parts outside the CDR3, the full variable domain is DGGITQSPKYLFRKEGQNVTLSCEQNLNHDAMYWYRQDPGQGLRLIYYSQIVNDFQKGDIAEGYSVSREKKESFPLTVTSAQKNPTAFYLCASSMGPSTGELFFGEGSRLTVL.

About this clonotype: A much larger clone differs by one base, so this may be a read error. The chain combines TRBV4-1 with TRBJ2-6, with TRBD1 identical over 10 bases. CDR1 MGHRA and CDR2 YSYEKL come from the germline V gene. CDR3 length: 20 amino acids. In nucleotides, the CDR3 is TGCGCCAGCACCCAAGATTGGGACAGGGGACTTAGCTCTGGGGCCAACGTCCTGACTTTC. Amino acid sequence: CASTQDWDRGLSSGANVLTF.

On this clonotype itself: A much larger clone lies a single base off, so this may be a read error. This sequence joins TRBV11-2 and TRBJ1-1; no definite D call. CDR1 and CDR2 (germline): SGHAT, FQNNGV. The CDR3 extends over 13 amino acids. The CDR3 protein is CASSLGAVLEVFF. DNA for the CDR3: TGTGCCAGCAGCTTAGGGGCGGTTCTTGAAGTTTTCTTT.

This clonotype was recorded many times. This chain joins TRBV28 and TRBJ2-2; D call uncertain. Germline CDR1 is MDHEN and CDR2 is SYDVKM. Trimming pared 6 bases from V and 0 bases from J, leaving 11 bases between. The CDR3 has 15 residues. CDR3 region: CASSHLRPNTGELFF. The CDR3 nucleotides are TGTGCCAGCAGCCACCTCAGGCCGAACACCGGGGAGCTGTTTTTT. Variable domain in full (rest from reference TRBV28 and TRBJ2-2): DVKVTQSSRYLVKRTGEKVFLECVQDMDHENMFWYRQDPGLGLRLIYFSYDVKMKEKGDIPEGYSVSREKKERFSLILESASTNQTSMYLCASSHLRPNTGELFFGEGSRLTVL.

As regards this clonotype: One base away lies a much larger clone, so this may be a sequencing read error. The chain has TRBV19 and TRBJ2-2; 7 nucleotides line up with TRBD2. CDR3 size: 15 residues. Germline V gene data show CDR1 as LNHDA and CDR2 as SQIVND (reference sequence). CDR3 DNA: TGTGCCAGTAGCCGCGGGAGATTGGACACCGGGGAGCTGCTTTTT. Its translation: CASSRGRLDTGELLF.

J is TRBJ1-5 and V is TRBV5-6; D is ambiguous. CDR1 and CDR2 from the germline V gene are SGHDT and YYEEEE. Trimming took off 2 bases at V and 9 bases at J, with 15 bases between the two ends. This CDR3 region has 14 residues. The CDR3 sequence: CASSLGRSGRPQHF. The CDR3, as DNA: TGTGCCAGCAGCTTAGGACGTTCCGGGAGGCCCCAGCATTTT.

With respect to this clonotype: This may arise from a read error, as a much more abundant clone is one base away. The chain couples TRBV7-9 to TRBJ2-5; a weak D match, TRBD2 (7 bases). V lost 5 bases, J lost 2 bases, and 15 bases lay in between. CDR3 length: 15 amino acids. The germline V gene has CDR1 SEHNR and CDR2 FQNEAQ (reference sequence). For the CDR3, the DNA is TGTGCCAGCAGCCTCGCCGGGGGGCGGCAAGAGACCCAGTACTTC. It translates to CASSLAGGRQETQYF.

There are many counts of this clonotype. The chain combines TRBV10-2 with TRBJ2-3; no clear D. Trimming took off 3 bases at V and 2 bases at J, with 9 bases between the two ends. This CDR3 is 14 amino acids long. Germline values: CDR1 WSHSY, CDR2 SAAADI. The DNA for the CDR3 is TGCGCCAGCAGTGAAGTTGGTCCCACAGATACGCAGTATTTT. Amino acids: CASSEVGPTDTQYF.

This clonotype was seen ten or more times. V usage is TRBV5-1 and J usage is TRBJ2-7; 10 bases are shared with TRBD1. After removal of 3 bases from V and 3 bases from J, the junction contained 12 bases not matched to a gene. This CDR3 region has 17 residues. Germline CDR1 is SGHRS and CDR2 is YFSETQ. In DNA form, the CDR3 reads TGCGCCAGCAGCTGGGTCGCGGGACAGGGGCTAAGCTACGAGCAGTACTTC. Amino acid sequence: CASSWVAGQGLSYEQYF.

A word on this clonotype: Its ends do not fully match the called genes, so a read error is possible. This chain uses TRBV28 with TRBJ2-1; 9 positions match TRBD1. The CDR3 runs 18 residues. The germline gives CDR1 MDHEN, CDR2 SYDVKM. CDR3 loop: CVSSDKRDRVMFWNEQFF. CDR3 in DNA: TGTGTCAGCAGTGATAAAAGGGACAGGGTAATGTTTTGGAATGAGCAGTTCTTC.

This clonotype was recorded at least ten times. The chain has TRBV29-1 and TRBJ2-7, with 9 positions matching TRBD1. The CDR3 is made up of 15 amino acids. Trimming took 2 bases from V and 2 from J; bases not matched to a gene: 7. The germline V gene has CDR1 SQVTM and CDR2 ANQGSEA. This CDR3 is CSVELQGAHPYEQYF. The CDR3 DNA follows: TGCAGCGTTGAACTACAGGGGGCCCACCCCTACGAGCAGTACTTC.

This clonotype was picked up many times. This chain uses TRBV27 with TRBJ2-7; TRBD1 might be the D (6 bases). V shed 5 bases and J shed 6 bases, with 11 bases lying between them. CDR3 length: 12 amino acids. Germline CDR1 MNHEY, CDR2 SMNVEV (reference sequence). CDR3 coding DNA: TGTGCCAGCAGTCCCAGGGGCGGCGAGCAGTACTTC. Translation: CASSPRGGEQYF.